The next 20 T cell receptor beta chains were all read from a single sample in a study of blood T cell repertoires in COVID-19. Profiled with immunoSEQ multiplex PCR; TCRdb holds only in-frame clones, not every one. The sample shows approximately 92,000 clones, just under 85% of them seen only once. Sequencing was done on a sample of peripheral blood. The receptors come from a man aged 45 to 65 with acute or convalescent COVID-19.

The genes are TRBV21-1 and TRBJ2-7; whether TRBD1, the table's D call, matches the DNA was not checked. TRBV21-1 is deemed a pseudogene. The CDR3 covers 14 residues. CDR3 DNA: TGTGCCAGCAGCAAAGAGGGATACAGGTACGAGCAGTACTTC. As protein: CASSKEGYRYEQYF.

This clone is a singleton in its sample. This rearrangement joins TRBV6-2 or TRBV6-3 to TRBJ1-1, with TRBD1 matching over 8 bases. CDR3 size: 15 residues. V gave up 2 bases and J gave up 4 bases; unmatched junction bases: 6. Per germline, CDR1 MNHEY and CDR2 SVGEGT. The CDR3 bases are TGTGCCAGCAGTTACGATCAGGGGGCAGTCACTGAAGCTTTCTTT. Translation gives CASSYDQGAVTEAFF.

This chain joins TRBV2 and TRBJ2-3; 9 bases align to TRBD2. This CDR3 has 16 amino acids. From germline, CDR1 is SNHLY and CDR2 FYNNEI. J gave up 2 bases and V 3 bases, and 6 bases lay outside the gene matches. The CDR3 loop reads CASSDSGGLITDTQYF. The CDR3 region has the DNA TGTGCCAGCAGTGATAGCGGGGGACTAATCACAGATACGCAGTATTTT. Full variable domain (outside the CDR3, taken from reference TRBV2 and TRBJ2-3): EPEVTQTPSHQVTQMGQEVILRCVPISNHLYFYWYRQILGQKVEFLVSFYNNEISEKSEIFDDQFSVERPDGSNFTLKIRSTKLEDSAMYFCASSDSGGLITDTQYFGPGTRLTVL.

The CDR3 DNA reads TGTGCCAGCAGCTTAGAACAGGGGCCCTACGAGCAGTACTTC. Its protein is CASSLEQGPYEQYF. The J gene is TRBJ2-7, the V gene TRBV11-2; 7 bases fit TRBD1. The V gene's germline CDR1 is SGHAT and CDR2 FQNNGV. The CDR3 spans 14 residues. After removal of 0 bases from V and 2 bases from J, the junction contained 1 base not matched to a gene. The full variable domain, its missing parts supplied by reference TRBV11-2 and TRBJ2-7, is EAGVAQSPRYKIIEKRQSVAFWCNPISGHATLYWYQQILGQGPKLLIQFQNNGVVDDSQLPKDRFSAERLKGVDSTLKIQPAKLEDSAVYLCASSLEQGPYEQYFGPGTRLTVT.

This chain links TRBV7-3 with TRBJ2-5, with 11 bases identical to TRBD2. The CDR3 has 15 residues. Losses at the gene ends were 2 bases for V and 5 bases for J; bases not matched to a gene: 4. The germline V gene has CDR1 SGHTA and CDR2 FQGTGA. The CDR3: CASSLAGLAGETQYF. The CDR3 nucleotides are TGTGCCAGCAGCTTAGCCGGACTAGCGGGTGAGACCCAGTACTTC. The variable domain in full, with the rest retrieved from reference TRBV7-3 and TRBJ2-5, is GAGVSQTPSNKVTEKGKYVELRCDPISGHTALYWYRQSLGQGPEFLIYFQGTGAADDSGLPNDRFFAVRPEGSVSTLKIQRTERGDSAVYLCASSLAGLAGETQYFGPGTRLLVL.

The J gene is TRBJ2-3, the V gene TRBV4-3; 7 positions match TRBD2. Germline assignment: CDR1 LGHNA and CDR2 YSLEER. The CDR3 is 16 amino acids. V gave up 4 bases and J gave up 1 base; unmatched junction bases: 8. The CDR3 region has the DNA TGCGCCAGCAGCCCACAAGCGGGATCCGGCACAGATACGCAGTATTTT. Its protein product is CASSPQAGSGTDTQYF.

This rearrangement joins TRBV4-1 to TRBJ2-1; 13 nucleotides agree with TRBD2. This CDR3 region has 17 residues. The junction had 3 bases not matched to a gene; V was cut back by 1 base and J by 3 bases. CDR1 MGHRA and CDR2 YSYEKL come from the germline V gene. Here the CDR3 DNA reads TGCGCCAGCAGCCAAGGACTAGCGGGGGGCCGCTACAATGAGCAGTTCTTC. Amino acid sequence: CASSQGLAGGRYNEQFF.

V gene TRBV18 combines with J gene TRBJ2-2; 10 nucleotides align to TRBD1. This CDR3 is built from 16 residues. Germline CDR1 and CDR2: KGHSH and LQKENI. V shed 5 bases and J 5 bases; nucleotides not matched to a gene: 8. The CDR3 spells CASSSRQGAGTGELFF. The CDR3 DNA is TGTGCCAGCTCATCCAGACAGGGGGCCGGGACCGGGGAGCTGTTTTTT.

This clone was counted a few times. This sequence joins TRBV29-1 and TRBJ2-7, with D maybe TRBD1 (6 bases). This CDR3 is 11 amino acids long. Deletions cut 6 bases from V and 1 base from J, with 7 bases between. Germline CDR1 SQVTM, CDR2 ANQGSEA. DNA of the CDR3: TGCAGCGTCACAGGGTCCTACGAGCAGTACTTC. It yields the protein CSVTGSYEQYF.

The rearrangement uses TRBV14 and TRBJ2-1; TRBD2 is a possible D gene (5 bases). V lost 4 bases and J 3 bases, leaving 22 bases between the germline ends. The CDR3 loop spans 18 amino acids. Germline V gene lookup returns CDR1 SGHDN and CDR2 FVKESK. CDR3 sequence reads: CASSRTRPREEGYNEQFF. The CDR3, as DNA: TGTGCCAGCAGCCGCACCCGCCCCAGAGAAGAGGGCTACAATGAGCAGTTCTTC.

This chain uses TRBV7-2 with TRBJ1-5; 8 bases fit TRBD1. V lost 7 bases to trimming and J lost 5 bases; unmatched junction nucleotides: 7. There are 14 residues in the CDR3. Per the germline V gene, CDR1 is SGHTA and CDR2 is FQGNSA. The chain's CDR3 is CASTLGQGYQPQHF. The CDR3 bases are TGTGCCAGCACCCTCGGACAGGGATATCAGCCCCAGCATTTT. Based on the CDR3 plus reference TRBV7-2 and TRBJ1-5, the full variable domain is GAGVSQSPSNKVTEKGKDVELRCDPISGHTALYWYRQSLGQGLEFLIYFQGNSAPDKSGLPSDRFSAERTGGSVSTLTIQRTQQEDSAVYLCASTLGQGYQPQHFGDGTRLSIL.

The V gene is TRBV9, the J gene TRBJ2-7; 11 bases match TRBD2. V lost 4 bases to trimming and J lost 2 bases; unmatched junction nucleotides: 2. The CDR3 has 14 residues. The germline V gene has CDR1 SGDLS and CDR2 YYNGEE. The CDR3 DNA follows: TGTGCCAGCAGCCCGACTAGCGGGACCTACGAGCAGTACTTC. Translating gives CASSPTSGTYEQYF. The full variable domain, its missing parts supplied by reference TRBV9 and TRBJ2-7, is DSGVTQTPKHLITATGQRVTLRCSPRSGDLSVYWYQQSLDQGLQFLIQYYNGEERAKGNILERFSAQQFPDLHSELNLSSLELGDSALYFCASSPTSGTYEQYFGPGTRLTVT.

DNA for the CDR3: TGTGCCAGCAGCCCCGGGACTAGCGGGAGCACGGGTGAGCAGTTCTTC. Protein product: CASSPGTSGSTGEQFF. The chain recombines TRBV5-8 with TRBJ2-1; 14 positions match TRBD2. Germline V CDR1 and CDR2: SGHTS, YDEGEE. CDR3 length: 16 residues. Trimming at V came to 4 bases and at J to 9 bases, leaving 9 bases not matched to a gene.

This sequence joins TRBV7-3 and TRBJ2-5; 10 bases align to TRBD2. Germline V lookup: CDR1 SGHTA, CDR2 FQGTGA. The CDR3 has 16 residues. V was pared by 1 base and J by 7 bases, with 9 bases of the junction left unmatched. CDR3 coding DNA: TGTGCCAGCAGCTTAAAAGCGGGAGGGCCAGGCGGGACCCAGTACTTC. This codes for CASSLKAGGPGGTQYF.

The CDR3 DNA is TGTGCCAGCAGCTTATCGGACGGAGGCTATGGCTACACCTTC. Translation gives CASSLSDGGYGYTF. The genes are TRBV11-2 and TRBJ1-2; D unclear. Germline CDR1 reads SGHAT; CDR2 reads FQNNGV. V lost 2 bases and J lost 4, with 11 bases in between. There are 14 residues in the CDR3.

The chain has TRBV7-2 and TRBJ1-2; no firm D call. Trimming removed 2 bases from V and 0 bases from J, with 10 bases in between. This CDR3 contains 15 residues. CDR1 is SGHTA, CDR2 FQGNSA, per germline. The CDR3 DNA is TGTGCCAGCAGCTTACTCGGGGTATCTAACTATGGCTACACCTTC. Translated, it gives CASSLLGVSNYGYTF.

The chain links TRBV30 to TRBJ2-1; the match to TRBD2 covers 11 bases. Trimming removed 4 bases from V and 11 bases from J; junction bases left unmatched: 4. The CDR3 extends over 12 amino acids. Germline assignment: CDR1 GTSNPN and CDR2 SVGIG (reference sequence). This chain's CDR3 is CAWIAGGSQQFF. CDR3 nucleotides: TGTGCCTGGATAGCGGGGGGGTCTCAGCAGTTCTTC.

The chain has TRBV4-3 and TRBJ1-1, with a possible D match to TRBD1 (5 bases). Trimming stripped 0 bases from V and 0 bases from J, with 14 bases between. Germline loops: CDR1 LGHNA, CDR2 YSLEER. The CDR3 covers 17 residues. CDR3 DNA sequence: TGCGCCAGCAGCCAAGATCCGGGTTCAGGGTTGAACACTGAAGCTTTCTTT. It translates to CASSQDPGSGLNTEAFF.

The V call is TRBV2, the J call TRBJ1-1; a possible D gene is TRBD1 (6 bases). V lost 3 bases, J lost 5 bases, and 13 bases lay in between. Germline-derived CDR1 and CDR2 are SNHLY and FYNNEI. The CDR3 spans 14 residues. As DNA, the CDR3 is TGTGCCAGCAGTGAGATTGCGGGGGCAACTGAAGCTTTCTTT. It codes for CASSEIAGATEAFF.

This clone was detected only a few times. The rearrangement joins TRBV18 to TRBJ2-2; D is uncertain. CDR1 and CDR2 (germline): KGHSH, LQKENI. Trimming stripped 2 bases from V and 4 bases from J, with 11 bases between. This CDR3 contains 15 residues. Written as DNA, the CDR3 is TGTGCCAGCTCACCAAAGGTTTCGGGCACCGGGGAGCTGTTTTTT. It is translated as CASSPKVSGTGELFF.